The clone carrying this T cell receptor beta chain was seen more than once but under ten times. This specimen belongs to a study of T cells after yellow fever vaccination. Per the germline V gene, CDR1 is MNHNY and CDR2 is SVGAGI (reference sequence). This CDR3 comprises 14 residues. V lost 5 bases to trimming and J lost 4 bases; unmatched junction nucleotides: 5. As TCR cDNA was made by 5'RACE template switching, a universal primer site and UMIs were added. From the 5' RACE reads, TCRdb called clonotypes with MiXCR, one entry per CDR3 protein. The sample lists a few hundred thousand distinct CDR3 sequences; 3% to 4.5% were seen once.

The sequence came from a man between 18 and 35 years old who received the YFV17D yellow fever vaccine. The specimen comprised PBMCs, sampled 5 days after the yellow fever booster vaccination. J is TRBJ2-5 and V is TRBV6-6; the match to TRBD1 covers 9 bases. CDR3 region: CASSIQGAGETQYF. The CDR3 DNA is TGTGCCAGCAGTATACAGGGGGCGGGAGAGACCCAGTACTTC.